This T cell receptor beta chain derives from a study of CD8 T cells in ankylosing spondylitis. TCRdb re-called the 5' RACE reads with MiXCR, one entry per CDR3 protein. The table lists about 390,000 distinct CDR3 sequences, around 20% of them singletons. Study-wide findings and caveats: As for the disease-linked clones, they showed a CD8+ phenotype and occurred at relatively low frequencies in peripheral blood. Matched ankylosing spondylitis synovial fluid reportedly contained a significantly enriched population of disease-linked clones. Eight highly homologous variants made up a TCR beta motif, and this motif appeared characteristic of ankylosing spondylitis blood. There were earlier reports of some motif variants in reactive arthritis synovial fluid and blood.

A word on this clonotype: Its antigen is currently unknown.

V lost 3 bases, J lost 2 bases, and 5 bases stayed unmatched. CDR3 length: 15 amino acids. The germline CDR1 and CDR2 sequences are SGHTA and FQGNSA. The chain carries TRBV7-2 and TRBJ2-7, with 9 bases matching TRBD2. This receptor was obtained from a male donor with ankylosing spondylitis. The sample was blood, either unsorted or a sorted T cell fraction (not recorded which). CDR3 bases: TGTGCCAGCAGCTTCACGGCGGGAGGGACCTACGAGCAGTACTTC. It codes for CASSFTAGGTYEQYF.